This T cell receptor (beta chain) was found in a study of T cells in localized non-small cell lung cancer. The study's findings and limits: Among the top 100 tumor clones, a median about 58 appeared in adjacent lung.

Regarding this clone: What it binds is not known.

Germline loops: CDR1 KGHSH, CDR2 LQKENI. Trimming left V 6 bases short and J 4 bases short, with 18 bases between. The CDR3 sequence is 16 residues long. This table comes from immunoSEQ multiplex PCR, and its TCRdb copy is limited to in-frame clones, with some not included. The sample carries around 140,000 clones, more than 80% recorded once. The input for sequencing was peripheral blood, taken before any cancer treatment. The rearrangement links TRBV18 to TRBJ2-2; TRBD2 is a possible D gene (6 bases). This TCR was sampled from a female donor older than 55 with stage I lung adenocarcinoma. Written as DNA, the CDR3 is TGTGCCAGCTCGCCCGGGACTCCTCTATCCACCGGGGAGCTGTTTTTT. The encoded protein is CASSPGTPLSTGELFF.